These 20 T cell receptor beta chains came from one sample sequenced in a study of blood T cell repertoires in COVID-19 (dated by TCRdb to 2018 to 2020). Libraries were made using the immunoSEQ multiplex PCR assay. This immuneACCESS table, as held by TCRdb, lists in-frame sequences with V and J called but not all clones. Of the missing ones, under half trace to an unresolved V gene in checked studies; the others have no known cause. The sample table contains roughly 34,000 clones; only one count was recorded for around 93% of them. The ten largest clones take up 9.9% of the sample. Sequences were obtained from peripheral blood. The receptor source for this set is a human donor with active COVID-19. The donor label of this sample is uncertain.

The chain joins TRBV9 to TRBJ1-2; D unclear. Trimming removed 4 bases at V and 3 bases at J, with 16 bases between. Germline V gene lookup returns CDR1 SGDLS and CDR2 YYNGEE. CDR3 length: 15 amino acids. The CDR3 DNA follows: TGTGCCAGCAGCTCCCAATTGAGGGTTGACTATGGCTACACCTTC. Its translation: CASSSQLRVDYGYTF.

The chain is built from TRBV6-5 and TRBJ1-2; TRBD1 matches at 8 bases. Germline lookup yields CDR1 MNHEY and CDR2 SVGAGI. CDR3 length: 14 residues. Unmatched junction bases numbered 4, after V lost 5 bases and J lost 2 bases. CDR3 nucleotides: TGTGCCAGCAGTCTGACAGGGGTGAACTATGGCTACACCTTC. Translating it yields CASSLTGVNYGYTF.

J is TRBJ2-1 and V is TRBV11-2; 7 bases align to TRBD2. Trimming took 3 bases from V and 12 from J; bases not matched to a gene: 14. From germline, CDR1 is SGHAT and CDR2 FQNNGV. The CDR3 spans 15 residues. The CDR3 DNA follows: TGTGCCAGCAGCTTCGATCCTAGCGGCGATTCTGGGCAGTTCTTC. Translating it yields CASSFDPSGDSGQFF. The full variable domain, rest sourced from reference TRBV11-2 and TRBJ2-1, is EAGVAQSPRYKIIEKRQSVAFWCNPISGHATLYWYQQILGQGPKLLIQFQNNGVVDDSQLPKDRFSAERLKGVDSTLKIQPAKLEDSAVYLCASSFDPSGDSGQFFGPGTRLTVL.

The chain couples TRBV28 to TRBJ2-3, with a weak D call TRBD2 (6 bases). Between the trimmed V and J ends, which lost 4 bases and 6 bases, there was a span of 8 bases. The CDR3 extends over 12 amino acids. Germline V gene data show CDR1 as MDHEN and CDR2 as SYDVKM. CDR3 region: CASSSLADTQYF. For the CDR3, the DNA is TGTGCCAGCAGTTCCCTAGCGGATACGCAGTATTTT.

This clone has only one observation. The chain couples TRBV3-1 (or the pseudogene TRBV3-2) to TRBJ2-3, with D unresolved. This CDR3 has 14 amino acids. V shed 1 base and J shed 4 bases, with 9 bases lying between them. CDR1 and CDR2 from the germline V gene are LGHDT and YNNKEL (reference sequence). The CDR3 sequence: CASSQVRSSDTQYF. The CDR3 nucleotides read TGTGCCAGCAGCCAAGTACGGAGCTCAGATACGCAGTATTTT.

This chain's CDR3 is CASSLGSDRGVEQFF. The CDR3 DNA reads TGTGCCAGCAGCTTAGGGTCTGACAGGGGGGTTGAGCAGTTCTTC. The gene calls are TRBV7-3 and TRBJ2-1; 9 nucleotides line up with TRBD1. Trimming cost V 2 bases and J 9 bases; bases outside gene matches: 8. The germline gives CDR1 SGHTA, CDR2 FQGTGA. CDR3 length: 15 residues.

V usage is TRBV14 and J usage is TRBJ1-4; D gene ambiguous. This CDR3 has 14 amino acids. Germline V gene sequence: CDR1 SGHDN, CDR2 FVKESK. Trimming removed 0 bases at V and 5 bases at J, with 7 bases between. The CDR3 sequence is CASSQDRRNEKLFF. Written as DNA, the CDR3 is TGTGCCAGCAGCCAAGATCGCAGGAATGAAAAACTGTTTTTT.

The V call is TRBV11-2, the J call TRBJ2-7, with TRBD1 as a possible D gene (5 bases). CDR3 length: 15 amino acids. Trimming took off 1 base at V and 4 bases at J, with 14 bases between the two ends. CDR1 and CDR2 (germline): SGHAT, FQNNGV. CDR3 sequence reads: CASSLVFTTDYEQYF. In nucleotides, the CDR3 is TGTGCCAGCAGCTTAGTTTTTACGACAGATTACGAGCAGTACTTC.

The rearrangement uses TRBV14 and TRBJ2-3; 8 nucleotides match TRBD1. V was clipped by 1 base and J by 4 bases; unmatched bases: 7. The V gene's germline CDR1 is SGHDN and CDR2 FVKESK. The CDR3 is 16 residues long. CDR3 region: CASSQVLRGRADTQYF. CDR3 coding DNA: TGTGCCAGCAGCCAAGTGCTCAGGGGGCGGGCAGATACGCAGTATTTT. The complete variable domain, with remaining parts taken from reference TRBV14 and TRBJ2-3, reads EAGVTQFPSHSVIEKGQTVTLRCDPISGHDNLYWYRRVMGKEIKFLLHFVKESKQDESGMPNNRFLAERTGGTYSTLKVQPAELEDSGVYFCASSQVLRGRADTQYFGPGTRLTVL.

This clone has just one count. The chain uses TRBV29-1 and TRBJ1-5, with 8 positions matching TRBD1. Germline V CDR1 and CDR2: SQVTM, ANQGSEA. This CDR3 is 13 amino acids long. Trimming cost V 4 bases and J 4 bases; bases outside gene matches: 3. DNA for the CDR3: TGCAGCGTTGTGACAGGGGTTAATCAGCCCCAGCATTTT. Translating gives CSVVTGVNQPQHF.

This rearrangement joins TRBV5-6 to TRBJ2-1; 9 nucleotides match TRBD1. CDR3 length: 15 residues. Germline V CDR1 and CDR2: SGHDT, YYEEEE. With V trimmed by 0 bases and J by 2 bases, 0 bases remained unmatched. CDR3 coding DNA: TGTGCCAGCAGCTTGGGGGACAGGGCCTACAATGAGCAGTTCTTC. Translation: CASSLGDRAYNEQFF.

This chain joins TRBV20-1 and TRBJ1-1; TRBD1 matches 9 bases. The V gene's germline CDR1 is DFQATT and CDR2 SNEGSKA (reference sequence). The length of the CDR3 is 16 residues. Unmatched junction bases numbered 8, after V lost 3 bases and J lost 0 bases. This CDR3 reads CSASRGQGGMNTEAFF. CDR3 nucleotide sequence: TGCAGTGCTAGTCGGGGACAGGGTGGTATGAACACTGAAGCTTTCTTT.

This chain connects TRBV24-1 to TRBJ2-1; TRBD2 agrees at 7 bases. V lost 3 bases, J lost 7 bases, and 5 bases stayed unmatched. The CDR3 consists of 14 residues. Germline-derived CDR1 and CDR2 are KGHDR and SFDVKD. The CDR3 region is CATSDRTSWNEQFF. The CDR3 DNA follows: TGTGCCACCAGTGATCGGACTAGTTGGAATGAGCAGTTCTTC.

In nucleotides, the CDR3 is TGTGCCAGCAGCTTATTTAGCGGGGCGATTCAAGAGACCCAGTACTTC. It yields the protein CASSLFSGAIQETQYF. The chain uses TRBV7-2 and TRBJ2-5, with TRBD2 matching over 8 bases. There are 16 residues in the CDR3. The V gene end was trimmed by 2 bases and the J gene end by 2 bases; junction bases not matched to a gene: 7. Germline V gene sequence: CDR1 SGHTA, CDR2 FQGNSA.

This clone was detected only once. The chain is built from TRBV12-3 or TRBV12-4 and TRBJ2-7; 7 bases are a match to TRBD2. V was pared by 8 bases and J by 3 bases, with 4 bases of the junction left unmatched. This CDR3 has 12 amino acids. The CDR3 here is CASSGGGYEQYF. Written as DNA, the CDR3 is TGTGCCAGCTCGGGGGGTGGCTACGAGCAGTACTTC.

CDR3 bases: TGTGCCATCGCCGTTTCGACTAGCGGGAAGGATGAGCAGTTCTTC. Its translation is CAIAVSTSGKDEQFF. The rearrangement uses TRBV10-3 and TRBJ2-1; 11 bases match TRBD2. This CDR3 is 15 amino acids long. CDR1 and CDR2 from the germline V gene are ENHRY and SYGVKD. Losses at the gene ends were 8 bases for V and 8 bases for J; bases not matched to a gene: 11.

V gene TRBV11-1 combines with J gene TRBJ1-1, with 9 bases that match TRBD1. Losses at the gene ends were 2 bases for V and 4 bases for J; bases not matched to a gene: 8. Germline CDR1 SGHAT, CDR2 FQDESV (reference sequence). CDR3 length: 16 residues. The CDR3: CASSLRTGAWITEAFF. CDR3 DNA sequence: TGTGCCAGCAGCTTAAGGACAGGGGCCTGGATCACTGAAGCTTTCTTT.

V is TRBV6-2 or TRBV6-3 and J is TRBJ1-1; tentative D call: TRBD1 (6 bases). Looked up from germline, CDR1 is MNHEY and CDR2 is SVGEGT. The CDR3 spans 15 residues. V was pared by 5 bases and J by 1 base, with 14 bases between. The DNA of the CDR3 is TGTGCCAGCAGTGTATTCGGGACACAGAACACTGAAGCTTTCTTT. Translating gives CASSVFGTQNTEAFF.

The chain carries TRBV21-1 and TRBJ2-1; the D call TRBD2 from the table was never checked on the DNA. TRBV21-1 is assigned pseudogene status. There are 14 residues in the CDR3. The chain's CDR3 is CASSRLIRAGEQFF. The CDR3 DNA follows: TGTGCCAGCAGCCGACTGATTAGGGCGGGTGAGCAGTTCTTC.

The rearrangement joins TRBV2 to TRBJ2-2; 7 bases are a match to TRBD2. Unmatched junction bases numbered 11, after V lost 11 bases and J lost 5 bases. CDR3 length: 14 residues. Germline loops: CDR1 SNHLY, CDR2 FYNNEI. CDR3 protein: CASGGPPGTGELFF. The CDR3 DNA is TGTGCCTCGGGAGGTCCCCCGGGAACCGGGGAGCTGTTTTTT.